This T cell receptor (beta chain) derives from a study of CD8 T cells in ankylosing spondylitis. The CDR3 is made up of 15 amino acids. Germline V CDR1 and CDR2: SGHVS, FQNEAQ. With 5 bases clipped from V and 8 bases from J, the junction kept 10 bases outside the gene matches. TCRdb used MiXCR to reprocess the 5' RACE reads, holding one entry per CDR3 protein. The profile covers 150,000 to 250,000 distinct CDR3 sequences, with 9.5% to 15% appearing a single time and 16% taken by the ten largest. This chain joins TRBV7-8 and TRBJ1-2, with 11 bases matching TRBD1. Sample: blood, either unsorted or a sorted T cell fraction (not recorded which). This TCR was recovered from a male donor with ankylosing spondylitis or in good health (not recorded which). CDR3 amino acids: CASSPAGQGGTGYTF. The CDR3 region has the DNA TGTGCCAGCAGCCCGGCGGGACAGGGGGGTACGGGCTACACCTTC. The entire variable domain, with the rest obtained from reference TRBV7-8 and TRBJ1-2, is as follows: GAGVSQSPRYKVAKRGQDVALRCDPISGHVSLFWYQQALGQGPEFLTYFQNEAQLDKSGLPSDRFFAERPEGSVSTLKIQRTQQEDSAVYLCASSPAGQGGTGYTFGSGTRLTVV.